This TCR beta chain was found in a study of beta chain features in type 1 diabetes. Points on this clone: Antigen: not known.

cDNA synthesis used the whole RNA isolate, giving expressed TCRB sequences. Clones were sequenced by immunoSEQ multiplex PCR, and TCRdb holds only the in-frame ones, with some missing. The table lists hundreds of thousands of clones, around 15% of them singletons, with 0.022% in the top ten. The CDR3 totals 11 residues. Trimming removed 7 bases from V and 8 bases from J, with 11 bases in between. CDR1 is MDHEN and CDR2 is SYDVKM in the germline V gene. General study points: In all four CD4+ subsets, TCRB CDR3 length was significantly, moderately reduced in type 1 diabetes. Type 1 diabetes patients had VDJ junctions that carried fewer insertions and more deletions. Cells that show high TCR expression could be over-represented by cDNA sequencing.

Material for sequencing was naive CD4+ T cells from blood. The TCR comes from a man aged 18 to 29 with type 1 diabetes. The chain links TRBV28 to TRBJ1-2; D gene unclear. This CDR3 reads CASTHKRGYTF. The CDR3 bases are TGTGCCAGCACCCACAAAAGGGGCTACACCTTC.